This T cell receptor (beta chain) was observed in a study of shared clonotypes between healthy human individuals. Study-wide context: CD4 naive and CD4 memory each took three plates per donor, while CD8 naive took two and CD8 memory one.

Findings of the study overall: Naive subsets usually exceeded memory subsets in estimated richness.

Notes on this clone: Its cognate antigen is unknown.

The CDR3 has 13 residues. The ends were cut back, 5 bases at V and 3 bases at J, with 7 bases in the middle. Germline V gene lookup returns CDR1 SGHAT and CDR2 FQNNGV. Donation came from healthy HIV-negative adults that had no recent acute infections or vaccinations. Sequenced by immunoSEQ multiplex PCR; TCRdb stores in-frame clones only, minus some. The sample yields some 1,400,000 clones, over 95% seen once. The TCR sequence derives from a man aged 25 to 45 in good health. Source material: naive CD4+ T cells sorted from blood. Subset in this sample: CD45RA+ positively selected. The chain uses TRBV11-2 and TRBJ2-2; no clear D. CDR3 sequence: CASSIVYTGELFF. The CDR3 nucleotides read TGTGCCAGCAGCATAGTGTACACCGGGGAGCTGTTTTTT.